Below are 32 T cell receptor beta chains sequenced from a single sample in a study of PD-L1 blockade in urothelial cancer. The time point denotes: peripheral blood 6 weeks after treatment start. TCRdb keeps only in-frame clones here, not all; method: immunoSEQ multiplex PCR. There are some 110,000 clones in the sample; approximately 90% occur only once, and under 2% lies in the top ten. The sample here was PBMCs, taken around atezolizumab (anti-PD-L1) treatment. These receptors all come from a man aged 55 to 70 with urothelial cancer.

The chain links TRBV19 to TRBJ1-5; D ambiguous. Trimming stripped 6 bases from V and 4 bases from J, with 10 bases between. The CDR3 runs 13 residues. Germline values: CDR1 LNHDA, CDR2 SQIVND (reference sequence). The CDR3 nucleotides read TGTGCCAGTAGCGCGGATACGAATCAGCCCCAGCATTTT. Residues: CASSADTNQPQHF.

This sequence joins TRBV29-1 and TRBJ1-2; 9 bases are shared with TRBD1. The CDR3 is made up of 12 amino acids. V dropped 7 bases and J dropped 4; count of bases not matched to a gene: 4. Germline lookup yields CDR1 SQVTM and CDR2 ANQGSEA. The CDR3 sequence is CSAVGQGYGYTF. In nucleotides, the CDR3 is TGCAGCGCCGTGGGACAGGGCTATGGCTACACCTTC.

A single count supports this clone. The chain joins TRBV21-1 to TRBJ1-5; the DNA was not compared with TRBD1, the D call given in the table. TRBV21-1 is labeled a pseudogene. The CDR3 loop spans 20 amino acids. This CDR3 is CASSTYPGQRPQVSNQPQHF. The CDR3, as DNA: TGTGCCAGCAGCACATATCCGGGACAGCGGCCCCAAGTTAGCAATCAGCCCCAGCATTTT.

The chain uses TRBV11-2 and TRBJ1-5; no firm D call. The CDR3 consists of 12 residues. V was trimmed by 7 bases and J by 7 bases, leaving 11 bases between them. Germline V gives CDR1 SGHAT, CDR2 FQNNGV. CDR3 sequence reads: CASTDGGQPQHF. The CDR3 DNA reads TGTGCCAGCACCGACGGAGGGCAGCCCCAGCATTTT.

This clone is a singleton in its sample. V and J are TRBV11-3 and TRBJ2-1, with D perhaps TRBD2 (6 bases). There are 16 residues in the CDR3. Germline CDR1 reads SGHNT; CDR2 reads YENEEA. Trimming stripped 0 bases from V and 6 bases from J, with 15 bases between. In nucleotides, the CDR3 is TGTGCCAGCAGCTTAGATCTAGGCAGGGAGGCCAATGAGCAGTTCTTC. Residues: CASSLDLGREANEQFF.

This chain connects TRBV15 to TRBJ1-1, with 9 nucleotides matching TRBD1. The CDR3 consists of 21 residues. V shed 3 bases and J 0 bases; nucleotides not matched to a gene: 20. Germline loops: CDR1 LNHNV, CDR2 YYDKDF (reference sequence). CDR3 nucleotides: TGTGCCACCAGCAGCGAGGACAGGGGAAGTAGCGGGGCCCCAATGAACACTGAAGCTTTCTTT. This encodes CATSSEDRGSSGAPMNTEAFF.

The DNA of the CDR3 is TGTGCCAGCAGCCCCACGACAGGGGGCGCCACCGGGGAGCTGTTTTTT. Its protein product is CASSPTTGGATGELFF. V is TRBV7-2 and J is TRBJ2-2; 10 bases are a match to TRBD1. Trimming removed 5 bases from V and 4 bases from J; junction bases left unmatched: 7. This CDR3 has 16 residues. Germline CDR1 SGHTA, CDR2 FQGNSA.

This chain uses TRBV28 with TRBJ2-3; 9 bases map to TRBD1. The V gene end was trimmed by 5 bases and the J gene end by 4 bases; junction bases not matched to a gene: 4. This CDR3 has 14 amino acids. Germline V gene lookup returns CDR1 MDHEN and CDR2 SYDVKM. The CDR3 loop is CASSPWTGADTQYF. The CDR3 bases are TGTGCCAGCAGTCCATGGACAGGGGCAGATACGCAGTATTTT.

The rearrangement links TRBV2 to TRBJ1-2; TRBD1 might be the D (6 bases). Trimming took 7 bases from V and 4 from J, leaving 13 bases between them. CDR3 length: 13 residues. Germline V lookup: CDR1 SNHLY, CDR2 FYNNEI. CDR3 residues: CASTPQGIYGYTF. Written as DNA, the CDR3 is TGTGCCAGCACCCCACAGGGAATCTATGGCTACACCTTC.

The V and J genes are TRBV10-2 and TRBJ2-1; the match to TRBD2 covers 10 bases. Looked up from germline, CDR1 is WSHSY and CDR2 is SAAADI. This CDR3 region has 15 residues. The V gene end was trimmed by 6 bases and the J gene end by 7 bases; junction bases not matched to a gene: 9. The CDR3 DNA is TGCGCCAGCAGGGACGGGACTAGCGAGTCGAATGAGCAGTTCTTC. Translating gives CASRDGTSESNEQFF.

Notes on this clone: A junction end diverges from the germline sequence, so it may reflect a read error. This chain connects TRBV19 to TRBJ1-2, with D perhaps matching TRBD1 (6 bases). The CDR3 has 18 amino acids. Germline V lookup: CDR1 LNHDA, CDR2 SQIVND (reference sequence). In DNA form, the CDR3 reads TGTGCCAGTAGTGTAGACAGGTTCTCCCGGAAGCCTTTTGATGGCTACACCTTC. Its translation is CASSVDRFSRKPFDGYTF.

The chain has TRBV7-9 and TRBJ1-1, with D possibly matching TRBD1 (5 bases). The germline V gene encodes CDR1 SEHNR and CDR2 FQNEAQ (reference sequence). V shed 2 bases and J shed 1 base, with 8 bases lying between them. The CDR3 is 14 amino acids. The CDR3 reads CASSLRGSNTEAFF. In DNA form, the CDR3 reads TGTGCCAGCAGCTTACGGGGGTCGAACACTGAAGCTTTCTTT.

The chain carries TRBV19 and TRBJ1-1; 10 bases line up with TRBD1. Per germline, CDR1 LNHDA and CDR2 SQIVND (reference sequence). The CDR3 has 15 amino acids. Unmatched junction bases numbered 6, after V lost 6 bases and J lost 2 bases. The CDR3 nucleotides read TGTGCCAGTAGGGACAGGGGGGCCCCTAACACTGAAGCTTTCTTT. Amino acid sequence: CASRDRGAPNTEAFF. The full variable domain, its missing parts supplied by reference TRBV19 and TRBJ1-1, is DGGITQSPKYLFRKEGQNVTLSCEQNLNHDAMYWYRQDPGQGLRLIYYSQIVNDFQKGDIAEGYSVSREKKESFPLTVTSAQKNPTAFYLCASRDRGAPNTEAFFGQGTRLTVV.

V and J are TRBV5-4 and TRBJ2-1; 10 nucleotides line up with TRBD2. The CDR3 is 15 residues long. Trimming took 4 bases from V and 4 from J; bases not matched to a gene: 5. Germline CDR1 reads SGHNT; CDR2 reads YYREEE (reference sequence). The DNA of the CDR3 is TGTGCCAGCAGCCCACCGGGACTAGCGTACAATGAGCAGTTCTTC. Amino acid sequence: CASSPPGLAYNEQFF. Full variable domain (missing parts from reference TRBV5-4 and TRBJ2-1): ETGVTQSPTHLIKTRGQQVTLRCSSQSGHNTVSWYQQALGQGPQFIFQYYREEENGRGNFPPRFSGLQFPNYSSELNVNALELDDSALYLCASSPPGLAYNEQFFGPGTRLTVL.

The gene calls are TRBV11-2 and TRBJ2-5, with 7 nucleotides matching TRBD2. CDR3 length equals 16 residues. The V segment lost 3 bases and the J segment 5 bases; nucleotides outside the gene matches: 12. Germline CDR1 SGHAT, CDR2 FQNNGV. This chain's CDR3 is CASSLGSGSSAETQYF. The CDR3 bases are TGTGCCAGCAGCTTGGGTAGCGGGTCCTCTGCGGAGACCCAGTACTTC.

This clone showed up just once. V is TRBV5-1 and J is TRBJ1-2; a weak D match, TRBD1 (6 bases). The CDR3 covers 14 residues. Germline V gives CDR1 SGHRS, CDR2 YFSETQ. V lost 2 bases and J lost 4, with 12 bases in between. CDR3 loop: CASSLLQGAYGYTF. The CDR3 DNA reads as TGCGCCAGCAGCTTACTACAGGGAGCCTATGGCTACACCTTC.

V gene TRBV7-2 combines with J gene TRBJ2-2; D perhaps matches TRBD2 (6 bases). Trimming took 6 bases from V and 2 from J, leaving 13 bases between them. The V gene's germline CDR1 is SGHTA and CDR2 FQGNSA. CDR3 length: 15 residues. CDR3 sequence reads: CASRAPGVNTGELFF. CDR3 nucleotide sequence: TGTGCCAGCAGAGCACCGGGGGTCAACACCGGGGAGCTGTTTTTT.

The chain recombines TRBV11-3 with TRBJ2-3; weak D call: TRBD2 (6 bases). Germline V gives CDR1 SGHNT, CDR2 YENEEA. This CDR3 has 15 residues. V gave up 1 base and J gave up 5 bases, with 13 bases separating them. In DNA form, the CDR3 reads TGTGCCAGCAGCTTAGGTTGGGGAGGATTAGATACGCAGTATTTT. This sequence encodes CASSLGWGGLDTQYF.

This clone was counted between two and nine times. The chain is built from TRBV27 and TRBJ2-5; 7 nucleotides match TRBD2. CDR1 MNHEY and CDR2 SMNVEV come from the germline V gene (reference sequence). This CDR3 comprises 13 residues. Trimming cost V 4 bases and J 4 bases; bases outside gene matches: 3. CDR3 DNA: TGTGCCAGCAGTTGGCGGGAGCGAGAGACCCAGTACTTC. Its translation: CASSWRERETQYF.

This chain uses TRBV5-1 with TRBJ2-7; TRBD2 matches at 8 bases. The V segment lost 1 base and the J segment 2 bases; nucleotides outside the gene matches: 2. CDR1 is SGHRS, CDR2 YFSETQ, per germline. CDR3 length: 14 amino acids. The DNA for the CDR3 is TGCGCCAGCAGCTTGAGTAGCGGGGCCTACGAGCAGTACTTC. Amino acids: CASSLSSGAYEQYF.

The chain uses TRBV5-4 and TRBJ1-1; tentative D call: TRBD1 (5 bases). V lost 0 bases, J lost 5 bases, and 17 bases lay in between. The germline V gene encodes CDR1 SGHNT and CDR2 YYREEE (reference sequence). This CDR3 is built from 16 residues. CDR3 in DNA: TGTGCCAGCAGCTTGGTCCGGGGGTCGGGTGGAACTGAAGCTTTCTTT. This encodes CASSLVRGSGGTEAFF. Combining the CDR3 with reference TRBV5-4 and TRBJ1-1 gives the whole variable domain ETGVTQSPTHLIKTRGQQVTLRCSSQSGHNTVSWYQQALGQGPQFIFQYYREEENGRGNFPPRFSGLQFPNYSSELNVNALELDDSALYLCASSLVRGSGGTEAFFGQGTRLTVV.

The chain combines TRBV19 with TRBJ1-4; D remains unclear. CDR3 size: 14 residues. The germline CDR1 and CDR2 sequences are LNHDA and SQIVND (reference sequence). V lost 0 bases and J lost 5, with 7 bases in between. CDR3 DNA: TGTGCCAGTAGTATAGATGGCACAAATGAAAAACTGTTTTTT. Amino acids: CASSIDGTNEKLFF.

The rearrangement links TRBV27 to TRBJ2-1; 9 positions agree with TRBD2. V trimming: 5 bases; J trimming: 10 bases; junction bases outside the gene matches: 3. The CDR3 is 12 amino acids. Germline lookup yields CDR1 MNHEY and CDR2 SMNVEV (reference sequence). CDR3 protein: CASSLLAGEQFF. In nucleotides, the CDR3 is TGTGCCAGCAGTCTTCTAGCGGGGGAGCAGTTCTTC.

This chain uses TRBV27 with TRBJ2-1, with 7 nucleotides matching TRBD2. In germline, CDR1 is MNHEY, CDR2 SMNVEV (reference sequence). Trimming at V came to 7 bases and at J to 7 bases, leaving 7 bases not matched to a gene. The CDR3 totals 13 residues. The CDR3 DNA follows: TGTGCCAGCAAAGAATCAGCGGGAAATGAGCAGTTCTTC. Its protein product is CASKESAGNEQFF.

CDR3 amino acids: CASSLWDSYNEQFF. The DNA of the CDR3 is TGTGCCAGCAGCCTATGGGACAGTTACAATGAGCAGTTCTTC. V usage is TRBV11-2 and J usage is TRBJ2-1, with 7 positions matching TRBD1. CDR1 is SGHAT and CDR2 is FQNNGV in the germline V gene. This CDR3 spans 14 amino acids. V lost 5 bases and J lost 4; bases outside the gene matches: 5. Complete variable domain (other parts from reference TRBV11-2 and TRBJ2-1): EAGVAQSPRYKIIEKRQSVAFWCNPISGHATLYWYQQILGQGPKLLIQFQNNGVVDDSQLPKDRFSAERLKGVDSTLKIQPAKLEDSAVYLCASSLWDSYNEQFFGPGTRLTVL.

The chain is built from TRBV5-1 and TRBJ2-5, with 12 bases matching TRBD2. This CDR3 has 16 amino acids. The ends lost 1 base at V and 2 bases at J; junction bases unmatched: 3. Per germline, CDR1 SGHRS and CDR2 YFSETQ. This CDR3 reads CASSLLLAGGQETQYF. The CDR3 DNA reads as TGCGCCAGCAGCTTGTTGCTAGCGGGGGGGCAAGAGACCCAGTACTTC.

The DNA of the CDR3 is TGCAGCGTTGCTGGGGGGACAGGTGAAGCTTTCTTT. Protein sequence: CSVAGGTGEAFF. The chain recombines TRBV29-1 with TRBJ1-1; 8 nucleotides line up with TRBD1. This CDR3 is 12 amino acids long. The V gene's germline CDR1 is SQVTM and CDR2 ANQGSEA. Trimming cost V 4 bases and J 7 bases; bases outside gene matches: 5.

Comment on this clone: The junction departs from germline at one end; a sequencing error may be responsible. The J gene is TRBJ2-7, the V gene TRBV27; TRBD1 might be the D (6 bases). This CDR3 comprises 13 residues. The germline CDR1 and CDR2 sequences are MNHEY and SMNVEV (reference sequence). In nucleotides, the CDR3 is TGTGCCAGCAGAAGTGGGGGCTCCCACGAGCAGTACTTC. This encodes CASRSGGSHEQYF.

The chain links TRBV11-2 to TRBJ2-1, with TRBD2 identical over 11 bases. Unmatched junction bases numbered 5, after V lost 0 bases and J lost 4 bases. The CDR3 is 17 amino acids. CDR1 and CDR2 (germline): SGHAT, FQNNGV. In DNA, the CDR3 is TGTGCCAGCAGCTTAGAGGCTAGCGGGAGGTATTACAATGAGCAGTTCTTC. Protein product: CASSLEASGRYYNEQFF.

This sequence joins TRBV5-1 and TRBJ2-5, with D perhaps matching TRBD1 (5 bases). The V gene lost 6 bases and the J gene lost 5 bases, with 14 bases spanning the gap. The CDR3 spans 13 residues. CDR1 and CDR2 (germline): SGHRS, YFSETQ. The CDR3 nucleotides read TGCGCCAGCACCGACGCAGGGCGGGAGACCCAGTACTTC. Its protein product is CASTDAGRETQYF. Complete variable domain (other parts from reference TRBV5-1 and TRBJ2-5): KAGVTQTPRYLIKTRGQQVTLSCSPISGHRSVSWYQQTPGQGLQFLFEYFSETQRNKGNFPGRFSGRQFSNSRSEMNVSTLELGDSALYLCASTDAGRETQYFGPGTRLLVL.

The V call is TRBV7-3, the J call TRBJ2-1; 10 bases match TRBD2. The CDR3 runs 17 residues. The V gene end was trimmed by 0 bases and the J gene end by 3 bases; junction bases not matched to a gene: 5. Germline V gene lookup returns CDR1 SGHTA and CDR2 FQGTGA. CDR3 amino acids: CASSLTRASGGYNEQFF. CDR3 DNA sequence: TGTGCCAGCAGCTTAACGAGGGCTAGCGGGGGCTACAATGAGCAGTTCTTC.

The chain employs TRBV7-9 and TRBJ2-7; TRBD2 matches 8 bases. V dropped 8 bases and J dropped 0; count of bases not matched to a gene: 6. The CDR3 loop spans 14 amino acids. Germline CDR1 and CDR2: SEHNR and FQNEAQ (reference sequence). CDR3 region: CASALREGSYEQYF. The CDR3 coding sequence is TGTGCCAGCGCGCTCCGGGAGGGCTCCTACGAGCAGTACTTC.